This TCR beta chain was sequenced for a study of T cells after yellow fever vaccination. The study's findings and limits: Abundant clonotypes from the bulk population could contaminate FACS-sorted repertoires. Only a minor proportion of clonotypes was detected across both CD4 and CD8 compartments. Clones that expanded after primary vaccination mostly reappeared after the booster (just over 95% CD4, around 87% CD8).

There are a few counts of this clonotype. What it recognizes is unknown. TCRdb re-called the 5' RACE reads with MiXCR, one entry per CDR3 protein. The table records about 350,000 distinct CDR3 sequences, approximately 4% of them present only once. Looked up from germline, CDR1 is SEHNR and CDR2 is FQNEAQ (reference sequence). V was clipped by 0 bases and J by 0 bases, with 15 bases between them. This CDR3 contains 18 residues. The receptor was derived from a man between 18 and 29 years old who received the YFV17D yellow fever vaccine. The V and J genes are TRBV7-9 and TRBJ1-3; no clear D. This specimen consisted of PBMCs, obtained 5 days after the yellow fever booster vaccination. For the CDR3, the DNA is TGTGCCAGCAGCTTAGCGGCGGGAGCTCACCTCTCTGGAAACACCATATATTTT. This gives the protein CASSLAAGAHLSGNTIYF. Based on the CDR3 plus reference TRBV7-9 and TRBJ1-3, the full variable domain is DTGVSQNPRHKITKRGQNVTFRCDPISEHNRLYWYRQTLGQGPEFLTYFQNEAQLEKSRLLSDRFSAERPKGSFSTLEIQRTEQGDSAMYLCASSLAAGAHLSGNTIYFGEGSWLTVV.